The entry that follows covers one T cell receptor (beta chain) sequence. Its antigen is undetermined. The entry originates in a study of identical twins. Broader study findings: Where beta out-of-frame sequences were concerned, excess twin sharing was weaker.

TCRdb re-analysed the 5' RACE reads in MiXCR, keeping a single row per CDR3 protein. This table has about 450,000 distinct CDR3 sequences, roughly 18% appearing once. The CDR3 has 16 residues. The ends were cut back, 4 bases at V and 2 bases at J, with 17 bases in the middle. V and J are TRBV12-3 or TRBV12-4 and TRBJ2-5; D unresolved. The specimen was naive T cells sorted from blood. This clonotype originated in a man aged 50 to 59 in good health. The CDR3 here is CASSSVLMGVQETQYF. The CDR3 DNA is TGTGCCAGCAGTTCAGTTCTGATGGGCGTGCAAGAGACCCAGTACTTC.